The clone carrying this T cell receptor beta chain has more than one count but fewer than ten. No antigen is known for it. These data originate in a study of CD8+ T cells in alopecia areata. Study results and limitations: Alopecia totalis/universalis scalp especially showed more expanded CD8+ clones than normal scalp. Clarity of TCR sharing across patients fell short of that in mice, possibly HLA-related.

The junction had 2 bases not matched to a gene; V was cut back by 3 bases and J by 7 bases. The CDR3 spans 14 residues. Per germline, CDR1 ENHRY and CDR2 SYGVKD. Both CD4+ and CD8+ T cells were separated by sorting PBMCs. Isolated RNA was reverse transcribed into cDNA used as the sequencing template. Here immunoSEQ multiplex PCR was the method, and the copy in TCRdb shows in-frame clones only, minus some. This table has roughly 200,000 clones, more than 50% appearing once. The sequenced sample was CD8+ T cells sorted from blood. The receptor's source is a human donor in good health. V and J are TRBV10-3 and TRBJ1-6; TRBD1 matches at 8 bases. The CDR3 DNA reads as TGTGCCATCAGTGATAGGACAGGGAATTCACCCCTCCACTTT. It is translated as CAISDRTGNSPLHF.